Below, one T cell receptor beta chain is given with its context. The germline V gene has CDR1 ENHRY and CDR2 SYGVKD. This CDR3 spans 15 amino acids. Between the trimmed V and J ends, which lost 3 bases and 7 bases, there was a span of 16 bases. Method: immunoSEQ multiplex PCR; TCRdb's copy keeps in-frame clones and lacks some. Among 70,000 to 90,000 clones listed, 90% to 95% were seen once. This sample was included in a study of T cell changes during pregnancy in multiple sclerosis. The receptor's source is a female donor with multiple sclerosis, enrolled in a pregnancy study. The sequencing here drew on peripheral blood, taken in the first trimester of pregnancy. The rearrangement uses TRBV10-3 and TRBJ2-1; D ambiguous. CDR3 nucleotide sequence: TGTGCCATCAGTGAAGAAAGGTTTCAGGATAATGAGCAGTTCTTC. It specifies CAISEERFQDNEQFF.